The 16 T cell receptor beta chains reported below all come from one sample, sequenced in a study of T and B cells in COVID-19 patients. From blood, about 240-500 ng of genomic DNA served as TRB template. BIOMED2 TRB-A/B primer pools were used in multiplex TRB PCR. TCRdb reprocessed the multiplex PCR reads via MiXCR and lists one record per CDR3 protein. In the table there are 8,500 to 10,000 distinct CDR3 sequences, around 33% of which are singletons. The sequencing sample was made of blood. Source of these receptors: a human donor who had recovered from COVID-19.

The table lists this clonotype with a few counts. The rearrangement uses TRBV12-3 or TRBV12-4 and TRBJ1-4; 8 bases agree with TRBD1. CDR3 length equals 14 residues. Trimming removed 6 bases from V and 10 bases from J; junction bases left unmatched: 10. DNA for the CDR3: TGTGCCAGCAGGGGGTCCGGACAGGGTGGAAAACTGTTTTTT. Protein sequence: CASRGSGQGGKLFF.

This clonotype is labeled medium-sized (0.01 to 0.1%). This chain connects TRBV19 to TRBJ2-7, with D perhaps being TRBD1 or TRBD2 (5 bases each). The V end lost 6 bases, the J end lost 2 bases, and 17 bases lay between the germline ends. Germline V gene sequence: CDR1 LNHDA, CDR2 SQIVND (reference sequence). CDR3 length equals 15 residues. CDR3 sequence (DNA): TGTGCCAGTAGCACTTCCGGGGACGAAGCCTACGAGCAGTACTTC. Translation: CASSTSGDEAYEQYF.

The chain has TRBV20-1 and TRBJ2-5; TRBD2 aligns across 11 bases. The CDR3 is 15 residues long. V dropped 5 bases and J dropped 8; count of bases not matched to a gene: 13. Germline V gene lookup returns CDR1 DFQATT and CDR2 SNEGSKA (reference sequence). The CDR3 loop is CSAPEDIAGGRTQYF. CDR3 DNA: TGCAGTGCTCCAGAAGATATAGCGGGGGGGCGAACCCAGTACTTC.

The chain uses TRBV5-1 and TRBJ2-2; TRBD1 matches at 9 bases. CDR3 size: 13 residues. Germline CDR1 is SGHRS and CDR2 is YFSETQ. V was clipped by 4 bases and J by 5 bases; unmatched bases: 0. The CDR3 coding sequence is TGCGCCAGCAGCGGGACAGGGACCGGGGAGCTGTTTTTT. This gives the protein CASSGTGTGELFF.

This chain uses TRBV29-1 with TRBJ1-1; a possible D gene is TRBD1 (6 bases). CDR3 length equals 13 residues. Trimming left V 4 bases short and J 5 bases short, with 14 bases between. Germline V gives CDR1 SQVTM, CDR2 ANQGSEA. CDR3 sequence (DNA): TGCAGCGTTGCTAAGGGGGGGGTAACTGAAGCTTTCTTT. Translation: CSVAKGGVTEAFF.

This clonotype is termed medium-sized (0.01 to 0.1%). This chain uses TRBV27 with TRBJ2-2; D is unresolved. The CDR3 extends over 12 amino acids. Germline V gene sequence: CDR1 MNHEY, CDR2 SMNVEV (reference sequence). V lost 3 bases and J lost 8, with 7 bases in between. CDR3 sequence: CASSFRRGELFF. The DNA for the CDR3 is TGTGCCAGCAGTTTTAGGCGGGGGGAGCTGTTTTTT.

The chain carries TRBV30 and TRBJ2-7; TRBD1 agrees at 8 bases. Per germline, CDR1 GTSNPN and CDR2 SVGIG (reference sequence). The CDR3 is 13 amino acids. With 3 bases clipped from V and 2 bases from J, the junction kept 3 bases outside the gene matches. This chain's CDR3 is CAWRWTGTYEQYF. CDR3 coding DNA: TGTGCCTGGAGATGGACAGGGACCTACGAGCAGTACTTC.

This clonotype is labeled as medium-sized. The chain is built from TRBV19 and TRBJ1-4; no reliable D call. Trimming cost V 10 bases and J 4 bases, with 16 bases left between them. The length of the CDR3 is 14 residues. Looked up from germline, CDR1 is LNHDA and CDR2 is SQIVND (reference sequence). The CDR3, as DNA: TGTGCCACCTCAGAGCCGACTTTTAATGAAAAACTGTTTTTT. Protein product: CATSEPTFNEKLFF. Full variable domain (rest looked up from reference TRBV19 and TRBJ1-4): DGGITQSPKYLFRKEGQNVTLSCEQNLNHDAMYWYRQDPGQGLRLIYYSQIVNDFQKGDIAEGYSVSREKKESFPLTVTSAQKNPTAFYLCATSEPTFNEKLFFGSGTQLSVL.

This clonotype was recorded only once. The chain combines TRBV20-1 with TRBJ1-5, with D hard to call. V lost 0 bases to trimming and J lost 1 base, with 10 bases between them. Germline V gene sequence: CDR1 DFQATT, CDR2 SNEGSKA (reference sequence). The CDR3 length is 15 residues. The chain's CDR3 is CSARDPRVSNQPQHF. Here the CDR3 DNA reads TGCAGTGCTAGAGATCCCCGGGTGAGCAATCAGCCCCAGCATTTT.

The chain has TRBV27 and TRBJ2-3; D remains unclear. The V end lost 0 bases, the J end lost 2 bases, and 9 bases lay between the germline ends. The germline V gene encodes CDR1 MNHEY and CDR2 SMNVEV (reference sequence). The CDR3 has 15 amino acids. CDR3 nucleotides: TGTGCCAGCAGTTTATCGGCCGACCTCACAGATACGCAGTATTTT. It yields the protein CASSLSADLTDTQYF.

The rearrangement links TRBV5-6 to TRBJ2-1; 10 positions agree with TRBD2. V was pared by 5 bases and J by 1 base, with 9 bases of the junction left unmatched. CDR3 length: 17 amino acids. In germline, CDR1 is SGHDT, CDR2 YYEEEE. Here the CDR3 reads CASRLLAGPGSYNEQFF. DNA for the CDR3: TGTGCCAGCAGATTACTAGCGGGGCCCGGATCCTACAATGAGCAGTTCTTC.

Points on this clonotype: A much larger clone sits a single nucleotide away, making a read error possible. This chain connects TRBV6-5 to TRBJ2-2; 14 nucleotides agree with TRBD2. Per germline, CDR1 MNHEY and CDR2 SVGAGI. The CDR3 covers 15 residues. V was clipped by 7 bases and J by 3 bases; unmatched bases: 1. CDR3 protein: CASTGLAGDTGELFF. Written as DNA, the CDR3 is TGTGCCAGCACGGGACTAGCGGGGGACACCGGGGAGCTGTTTTTT.

This clonotype was seen more than once but under ten times. CDR3 loop: CASSLQGMNTEAFF. DNA of the CDR3: TGTGCCAGCAGTTTACAGGGGATGAACACTGAAGCTTTCTTT. This chain connects TRBV27 to TRBJ1-1; D is possibly TRBD1 (6 bases). Trimming removed 2 bases at V and 0 bases at J, with 7 bases between. This CDR3 comprises 14 residues. CDR1 MNHEY and CDR2 SMNVEV come from the germline V gene (reference sequence).

This sequence joins TRBV6-5 and TRBJ1-5, with TRBD1 matching 7 bases. The CDR3 runs 16 residues. The V gene's germline CDR1 is MNHEY and CDR2 SVGAGI. The trim removed 5 bases at V and 6 bases at J, leaving 13 bases unmatched. This CDR3 reads CASSTLRQGRSQPQHF. CDR3 DNA sequence: TGTGCCAGCAGTACACTTAGACAGGGACGGAGTCAGCCCCAGCATTTT.

This chain uses TRBV5-4 with TRBJ2-5; no clear D. The V end was cut by 0 bases, the J end by 1 base, with 7 bases between. Germline CDR1 and CDR2: SGHNT and YYREEE (reference sequence). This CDR3 has 14 residues. The CDR3 loop is CASSLEQFQETQYF. The DNA of the CDR3 is TGTGCCAGCAGCTTGGAACAATTCCAAGAGACCCAGTACTTC.

Relative to its sample, this clonotype is medium-sized. This chain connects TRBV19 to TRBJ2-5, with 7 bases matching TRBD1. CDR3 length equals 18 residues. V gave up 5 bases and J gave up 0 bases; unmatched junction bases: 15. Germline V lookup: CDR1 LNHDA, CDR2 SQIVND (reference sequence). For the CDR3, the DNA is TGTGCCAGTAGTCCACGGTGGGGACAGTCGGCGAACCAAGAGACCCAGTACTTC. Its protein is CASSPRWGQSANQETQYF.